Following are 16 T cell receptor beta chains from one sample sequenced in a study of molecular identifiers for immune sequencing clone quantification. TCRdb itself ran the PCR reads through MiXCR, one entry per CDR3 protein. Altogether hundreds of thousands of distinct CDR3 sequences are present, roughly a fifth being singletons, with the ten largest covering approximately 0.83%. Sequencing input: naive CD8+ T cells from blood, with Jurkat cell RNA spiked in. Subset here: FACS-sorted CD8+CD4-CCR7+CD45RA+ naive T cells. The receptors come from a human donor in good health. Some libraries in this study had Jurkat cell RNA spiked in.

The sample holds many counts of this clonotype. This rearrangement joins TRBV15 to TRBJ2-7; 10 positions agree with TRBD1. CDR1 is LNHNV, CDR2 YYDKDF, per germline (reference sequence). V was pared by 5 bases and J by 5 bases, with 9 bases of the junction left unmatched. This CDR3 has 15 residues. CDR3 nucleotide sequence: TGTGCCACCAGCTTGAGACAGGGGGCGAGCCACGAGCAGTACTTC. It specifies CATSLRQGASHEQYF.

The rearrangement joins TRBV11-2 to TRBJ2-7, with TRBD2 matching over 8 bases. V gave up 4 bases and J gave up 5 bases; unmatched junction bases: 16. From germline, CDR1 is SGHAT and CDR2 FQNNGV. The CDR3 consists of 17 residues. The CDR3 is CASSYTRARGRRHEQYF. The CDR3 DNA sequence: TGTGCCAGCAGCTATACCAGGGCCCGCGGGAGGAGGCACGAGCAGTACTTC.

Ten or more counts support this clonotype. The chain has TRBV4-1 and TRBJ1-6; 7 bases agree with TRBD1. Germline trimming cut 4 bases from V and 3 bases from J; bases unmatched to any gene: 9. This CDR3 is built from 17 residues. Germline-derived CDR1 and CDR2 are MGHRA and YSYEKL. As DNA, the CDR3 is TGCGCCAGCAGCCGGACTCCGGGACAGAACTATAATTCACCCCTCCACTTT. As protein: CASSRTPGQNYNSPLHF.

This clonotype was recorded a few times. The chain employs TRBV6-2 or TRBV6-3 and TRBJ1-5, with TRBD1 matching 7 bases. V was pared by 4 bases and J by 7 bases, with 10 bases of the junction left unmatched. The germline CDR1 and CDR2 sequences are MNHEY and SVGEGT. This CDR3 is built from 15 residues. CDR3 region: CASSWTGGLDQPQHF. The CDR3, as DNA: TGTGCCAGCAGTTGGACAGGCGGACTGGACCAGCCCCAGCATTTT.

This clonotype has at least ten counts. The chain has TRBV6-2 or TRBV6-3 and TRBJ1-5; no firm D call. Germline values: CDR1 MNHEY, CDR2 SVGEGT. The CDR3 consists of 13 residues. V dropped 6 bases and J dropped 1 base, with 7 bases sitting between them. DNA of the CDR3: TGTGCCAGCAGCGCGGACAGCAATCAGCCCCAGCATTTT. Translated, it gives CASSADSNQPQHF.

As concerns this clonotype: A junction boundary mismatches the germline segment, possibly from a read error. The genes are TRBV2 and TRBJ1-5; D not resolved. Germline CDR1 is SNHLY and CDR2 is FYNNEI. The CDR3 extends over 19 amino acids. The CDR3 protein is CAGSESYTGSLDSNQPQHF. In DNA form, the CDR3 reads TGTGCCGGCAGTGAATCGTACACCGGTAGTCTAGATAGCAATCAGCCCCAGCATTTT.

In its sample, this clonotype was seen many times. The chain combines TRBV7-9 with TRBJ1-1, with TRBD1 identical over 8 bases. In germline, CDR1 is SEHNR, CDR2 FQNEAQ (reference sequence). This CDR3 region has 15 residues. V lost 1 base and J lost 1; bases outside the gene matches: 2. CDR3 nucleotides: TGTGCCAGCAGCTTAGTTCAGGGGGCGAACACTGAAGCTTTCTTT. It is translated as CASSLVQGANTEAFF.

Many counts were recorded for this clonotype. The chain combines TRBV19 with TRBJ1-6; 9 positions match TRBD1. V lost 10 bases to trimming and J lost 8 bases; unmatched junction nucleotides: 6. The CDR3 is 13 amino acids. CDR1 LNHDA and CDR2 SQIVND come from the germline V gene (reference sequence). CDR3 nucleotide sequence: TGTGCCACCCAGGGACAGGGTGATTCACCCCTCCACTTT. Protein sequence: CATQGQGDSPLHF. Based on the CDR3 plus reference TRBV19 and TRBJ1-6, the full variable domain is DGGITQSPKYLFRKEGQNVTLSCEQNLNHDAMYWYRQDPGQGLRLIYYSQIVNDFQKGDIAEGYSVSREKKESFPLTVTSAQKNPTAFYLCATQGQGDSPLHFGNGTRLTVT.

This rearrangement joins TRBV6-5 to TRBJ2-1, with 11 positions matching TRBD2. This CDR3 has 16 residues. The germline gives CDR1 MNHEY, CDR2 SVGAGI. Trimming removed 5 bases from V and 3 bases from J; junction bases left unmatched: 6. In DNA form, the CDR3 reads TGTGCCAGCAGTCAACCCGGGACTAGCGGCTACAATGAGCAGTTCTTC. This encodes CASSQPGTSGYNEQFF.

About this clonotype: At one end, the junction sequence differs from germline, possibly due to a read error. CDR3 sequence (DNA): TGTGCCAGCAGCTTAGGGGACAGGAGTCTATTC. This encodes CASSLGDRSLF. The gene calls are TRBV11-2 and TRBJ2-5; TRBD1 matches at 8 bases. The CDR3 totals 11 residues. Germline V gives CDR1 SGHAT, CDR2 FQNNGV.

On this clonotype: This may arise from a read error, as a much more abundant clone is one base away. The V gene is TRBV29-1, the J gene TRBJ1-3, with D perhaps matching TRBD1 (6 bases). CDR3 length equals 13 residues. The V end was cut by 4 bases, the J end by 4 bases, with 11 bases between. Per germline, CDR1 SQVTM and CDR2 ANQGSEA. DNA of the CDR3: TGCAGCGTTGCAGGACAGAGGGGAAACACCATATATTTT. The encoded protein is CSVAGQRGNTIYF.

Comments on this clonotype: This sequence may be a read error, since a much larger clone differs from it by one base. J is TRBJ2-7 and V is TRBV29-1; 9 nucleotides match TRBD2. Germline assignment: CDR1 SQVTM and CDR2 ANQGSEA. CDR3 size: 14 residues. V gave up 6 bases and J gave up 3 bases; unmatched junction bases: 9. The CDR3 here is CSVSLAGHVYEQYF. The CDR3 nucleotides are TGCAGCGTGAGCCTAGCGGGACATGTCTACGAGCAGTACTTC.

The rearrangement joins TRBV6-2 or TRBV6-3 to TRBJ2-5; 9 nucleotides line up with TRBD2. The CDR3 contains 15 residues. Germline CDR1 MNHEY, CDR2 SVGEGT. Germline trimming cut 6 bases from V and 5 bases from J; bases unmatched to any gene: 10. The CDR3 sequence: CASREPRGRVETQYF. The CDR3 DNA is TGTGCCAGCAGGGAGCCTCGCGGGAGGGTTGAGACCCAGTACTTC.

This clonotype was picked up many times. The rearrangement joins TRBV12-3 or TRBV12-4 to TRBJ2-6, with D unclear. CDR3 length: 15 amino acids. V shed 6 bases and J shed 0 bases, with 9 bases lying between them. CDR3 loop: CASSADTSGANVLTF. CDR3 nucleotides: TGTGCCAGCAGCGCCGACACCTCTGGGGCCAACGTCCTGACTTTC.

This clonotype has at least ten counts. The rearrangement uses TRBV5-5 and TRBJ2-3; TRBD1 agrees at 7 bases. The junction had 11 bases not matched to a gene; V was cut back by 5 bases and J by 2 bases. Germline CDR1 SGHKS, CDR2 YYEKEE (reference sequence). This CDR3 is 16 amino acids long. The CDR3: CASSRTRDRITDTQYF. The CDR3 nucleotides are TGTGCCAGCAGTAGGACCCGGGACAGAATCACAGATACGCAGTATTTT.

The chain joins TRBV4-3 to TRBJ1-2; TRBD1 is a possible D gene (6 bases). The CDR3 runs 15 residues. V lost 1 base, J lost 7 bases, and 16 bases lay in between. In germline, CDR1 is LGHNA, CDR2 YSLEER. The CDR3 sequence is CASSQVGATKPGYTF. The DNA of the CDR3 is TGCGCCAGCAGCCAAGTGGGGGCCACGAAACCTGGCTACACCTTC.